Presented here are 18 T cell receptor beta chains from one specimen sequenced in a study of naive CD8 T cells in extremely preterm neonates. Clones were sequenced by immunoSEQ multiplex PCR, and TCRdb holds only the in-frame ones, with some missing. The table shows around 7,000 clones, with about 98% occurring only once. Sequencing was done on a sample of naive CD8+ T cells from blood. The receptors derive from a human donor in good health.

Worth noting for this clone: One end of the junction does not line up with germline, which may come from a read error. This chain connects TRBV30 to TRBJ2-5, with unresolved D. This CDR3 is built from 12 residues. Germline lookup yields CDR1 GTSNPN and CDR2 SVGIG (reference sequence). In nucleotides, the CDR3 is TGTGCCTGGAGTGTACAGAAAGATACCCAGTACTTC. Amino acid sequence: CAWSVQKDTQYF.

The chain carries TRBV10-2 and TRBJ2-2; TRBD2 aligns across 7 bases. With 10 bases clipped from V and 4 bases from J, the junction kept 6 bases outside the gene matches. The CDR3 sequence is 13 residues long. Looked up from germline, CDR1 is WSHSY and CDR2 is SAAADI. The CDR3: CATSLAVTGELFF. The CDR3 DNA follows: TGCGCCACCTCTCTAGCGGTCACCGGGGAGCTGTTTTTT.

The chain employs TRBV30 and TRBJ2-7; TRBD2 might be the D (6 bases). This CDR3 region has 15 residues. V lost 1 base and J 5 bases, leaving 18 bases between the germline ends. Per germline, CDR1 GTSNPN and CDR2 SVGIG (reference sequence). The DNA for the CDR3 is TGTGCCTGGAGTGCCAACGACGGTCCGGGGGACGAGCAGTACTTC. It yields the protein CAWSANDGPGDEQYF.

The J gene is TRBJ2-7, the V gene TRBV2; 8 nucleotides match TRBD2. The CDR3 spans 15 residues. The ends lost 6 bases at V and 1 base at J; junction bases unmatched: 8. Germline-derived CDR1 and CDR2 are SNHLY and FYNNEI. CDR3 bases: TGTGCCAGCAGCGGTCAGACTAGCGCATCCTACGAGCAGTACTTC. Its translation: CASSGQTSASYEQYF.

DNA for the CDR3: TGTGCCAGCAGCCAAGATTCCGGGATCGGCTACGAGCAGTACTTC. It encodes CASSQDSGIGYEQYF. The chain carries TRBV4-2 and TRBJ2-7; tentatively, D is TRBD2 (5 bases). This CDR3 has 15 residues. Per germline, CDR1 LGHNA and CDR2 YNFKEQ. Trimming removed 0 bases at V and 3 bases at J, with 12 bases between.

This rearrangement joins TRBV2 to TRBJ2-1; 8 bases match TRBD2. The J segment lost 2 bases and the V segment lost 7 bases, leaving 4 bases of the junction unmatched. CDR1 and CDR2 (germline): SNHLY, FYNNEI. The CDR3 is 14 residues long. In nucleotides, the CDR3 is TGTGCCAGCACCGGGGGGGAACCCTACAATGAGCAGTTCTTC. Its protein product is CASTGGEPYNEQFF.

The V call is TRBV29-1, the J call TRBJ2-1; 15 bases are a match to TRBD2. This CDR3 is 14 amino acids long. CDR1 and CDR2 (germline): SQVTM, ANQGSEA. The ends lost 0 bases at V and 16 bases at J; junction bases unmatched: 7. CDR3 protein: CSVEDLGTSGRYFF. CDR3 DNA: TGCAGCGTTGAAGATCTTGGGACTAGCGGGAGGTATTTCTTC.

The chain links TRBV7-6 to TRBJ2-2; 7 nucleotides agree with TRBD1. V lost 3 bases to trimming and J lost 0 bases; unmatched junction nucleotides: 1. Per the germline V gene, CDR1 is SGHVS and CDR2 is FNYEAQ. CDR3 length equals 15 residues. The CDR3 reads CASSLGTANTGELFF. The CDR3 coding sequence is TGTGCCAGCAGCTTGGGGACAGCGAACACCGGGGAGCTGTTTTTT.

The rearrangement joins TRBV7-9 to TRBJ1-1, with D possibly being TRBD1 (5 bases). V shed 6 bases and J shed 4 bases, with 15 bases lying between them. Germline V gene lookup returns CDR1 SEHNR and CDR2 FQNEAQ (reference sequence). This CDR3 is 14 amino acids long. The CDR3 region is CASSTEGRVTEAFF. The CDR3 DNA sequence: TGTGCCAGCAGTACGGAGGGGCGGGTCACTGAAGCTTTCTTT.

V is TRBV10-3 and J is TRBJ1-2; D is undetermined. V gave up 5 bases and J gave up 2 bases, with 15 bases separating them. Germline CDR1 ENHRY, CDR2 SYGVKD. The CDR3 is 15 amino acids. The CDR3 sequence: CAISRGQELNYGYTF. For the CDR3, the DNA is TGTGCCATCAGTAGAGGGCAGGAGCTAAACTATGGCTACACCTTC.

V is TRBV6-6 and J is TRBJ2-1; 13 bases map to TRBD2. The length of the CDR3 is 15 residues. Trimming at V came to 4 bases and at J to 8 bases, leaving 5 bases not matched to a gene. Germline V gene sequence: CDR1 MNHNY, CDR2 SVGAGI (reference sequence). CDR3 nucleotide sequence: TGTGCCAGCAGTTCCTCCGGGACTAGCGGGGATGAGCAGTTCTTC. It encodes CASSSSGTSGDEQFF.

This chain joins TRBV7-9 and TRBJ2-3, with 8 bases lining up with TRBD2. The CDR3 has 17 residues. Germline CDR1 SEHNR, CDR2 FQNEAQ (reference sequence). The ends lost 1 base at V and 5 bases at J; junction bases unmatched: 11. CDR3 coding DNA: TGTGCCAGCAGCTTAGACGGGAGGGCTCTATTTGGAGATACGCAGTATTTT. Translated: CASSLDGRALFGDTQYF.

This clone was observed a single time. The rearrangement joins TRBV13 to TRBJ1-5; TRBD1 is a possible D gene (6 bases). Trimming cost V 0 bases and J 7 bases, with 10 bases left between them. The CDR3 is 14 residues long. CDR1 and CDR2 from the germline V gene are PRHDT and FYEKMQ (reference sequence). The CDR3 DNA reads as TGTGCCAGCAGCTTAGGCCTAAGGGGGCAGCCCCAGCATTTT. Translation: CASSLGLRGQPQHF.

The chain combines TRBV2 with TRBJ1-1; D gene uncertain. CDR3 size: 10 residues. Germline CDR1 and CDR2: SNHLY and FYNNEI. CDR3 amino acids: CVSRNTEAFF. The DNA of the CDR3 is TGTGTCTCCCGTAACACTGAAGCTTTCTTT. The complete variable domain, with remaining parts taken from reference TRBV2 and TRBJ1-1, reads EPEVTQTPSHQVTQMGQEVILRCVPISNHLYFYWYRQILGQKVEFLVSFYNNEISEKSEIFDDQFSVERPDGSNFTLKIRSTKLEDSAMYFCVSRNTEAFFGQGTRLTVV.

This sequence joins TRBV29-1 and TRBJ1-2; 7 bases fit TRBD1. This CDR3 comprises 14 residues. Germline V gene sequence: CDR1 SQVTM, CDR2 ANQGSEA. V was pared by 2 bases and J by 2 bases, with 5 bases of the junction left unmatched. The CDR3 DNA is TGCAGCGTTGAACGACCGGGACAGAACTATGGCTACACCTTC. Encoded protein: CSVERPGQNYGYTF.

The chain recombines TRBV12-2 with TRBJ2-3; TRBD2 is taken as the D call from the table, unchecked against the DNA. TRBV12-2 is a pseudogene locus. CDR3 size: 16 residues. CDR3 sequence: CASRLVAEQGADTQYF. The DNA for the CDR3 is TGTGCAAGTCGCTTAGTAGCGGAGCAGGGTGCAGATACGCAGTATTTT.

The rearrangement uses TRBV9 and TRBJ1-1; 7 nucleotides align to TRBD1. The CDR3 is 14 residues long. V lost 2 bases and J lost 4; bases outside the gene matches: 5. Germline values: CDR1 SGDLS, CDR2 YYNGEE. This CDR3 reads CASSVSTGVTEAFF. The DNA of the CDR3 is TGTGCCAGCAGCGTGTCAACAGGGGTCACTGAAGCTTTCTTT.

The chain is built from TRBV21-1 and TRBJ2-3; the DNA was not compared with TRBD1, the D call given in the table. TRBV21-1 is tagged as a pseudogene. CDR3 length equals 14 residues. In DNA, the CDR3 is TGTGCCAGCGCTTTTCAGGGAAGTCCAGATACGCAGTATTTT. Its translation is CASAFQGSPDTQYF.